Below, 9 T cell receptor beta chains from the same sample are listed, as sequenced in a study of blood T cell repertoires in COVID-19. TCRdb keeps only in-frame clones here, not all; method: immunoSEQ multiplex PCR. The sample has roughly 190,000 clones; 84% are singletons. Sequencing was done on a sample of peripheral blood. These TCRs come from an older woman with COVID-19, enrolled during active disease.

The V and J genes are TRBV3-1 (or the pseudogene TRBV3-2) and TRBJ2-5; D is undetermined. There are 12 residues in the CDR3. CDR1 and CDR2 from the germline V gene are LGHDT and YNNKEL (reference sequence). Trimming removed 2 bases from V and 5 bases from J, with 6 bases in between. The CDR3 protein is CASSQSDETQYF. The CDR3 nucleotides read TGTGCCAGCAGCCAAAGCGACGAGACCCAGTACTTC.

The rearrangement uses TRBV3-1 (or the pseudogene TRBV3-2) and TRBJ2-2; 10 bases fit TRBD2. CDR3 size: 17 residues. V was pared by 2 bases and J by 4 bases, with 7 bases of the junction left unmatched. Germline CDR1 reads LGHDT; CDR2 reads YNNKEL (reference sequence). For the CDR3, the DNA is TGTGCCAGCAGCCAACGAGCGGGGGGGCCCGGCACCGGGGAGCTGTTTTTT. It is translated as CASSQRAGGPGTGELFF.

This chain connects TRBV3-1 (or the pseudogene TRBV3-2) to TRBJ2-7; tentatively, D is TRBD2 (5 bases). CDR3 length equals 15 residues. The germline CDR1 and CDR2 sequences are LGHDT and YNNKEL (reference sequence). The V and J ends lost 8 bases and 3 bases respectively, with 20 bases between them. In DNA form, the CDR3 reads TGTGCCAGCCCTCTCTCACTAGTTGGTCTCTACGAGCAGTACTTC. This gives the protein CASPLSLVGLYEQYF.

This clone was seen only a few times. J is TRBJ1-2 and V is TRBV19, with 8 positions matching TRBD1. V trimming: 3 bases; J trimming: 4 bases; junction bases outside the gene matches: 4. Germline CDR1 and CDR2: LNHDA and SQIVND (reference sequence). The CDR3 has 14 residues. The CDR3 DNA sequence: TGTGCCAGTAGTATCGCCGGGACAGGCTATGGCTACACCTTC. Protein sequence: CASSIAGTGYGYTF.

The CDR3 region has the DNA TGTGCCAGCAGCTCTACTAGCGGGAGGCGTGAGCAGTACTTC. This encodes CASSSTSGRREQYF. V and J are TRBV7-8 and TRBJ2-7; 12 bases are shared with TRBD2. The germline V gene encodes CDR1 SGHVS and CDR2 FQNEAQ. The CDR3 is made up of 14 amino acids. V lost 4 bases, J lost 7 bases, and 5 bases stayed unmatched.

This clone showed up just a few times. The CDR3 is CASGFGTTGGAESYTF. CDR3 bases: TGTGCCAGCGGTTTTGGGACGACAGGGGGCGCCGAAAGCTACACCTTC. The gene calls are TRBV5-6 and TRBJ1-2, with 10 bases identical to TRBD1. Germline assignment: CDR1 SGHDT and CDR2 YYEEEE. This CDR3 has 16 residues. J lost 9 bases, V lost 7 bases, and 18 bases had no gene match.

In its sample, this clone was seen once. CDR3 sequence reads: CAVGTGGTDQPQHF. CDR3 nucleotides: TGTGCCGTCGGAACAGGGGGCACGGATCAGCCCCAGCATTTT. This sequence joins TRBV2 and TRBJ1-5; 9 positions agree with TRBD1. Germline lookup yields CDR1 SNHLY and CDR2 FYNNEI. The CDR3 covers 14 residues. J gave up 5 bases and V 11 bases, and 10 bases lay outside the gene matches.

The chain employs TRBV23-1 and TRBJ1-5; D call uncertain. TRBV23-1 is noted as an ORF with a role that remains uncertain. There are 18 residues in the CDR3. V was trimmed by 4 bases and J by 6 bases, leaving 25 bases between them. The CDR3 DNA is TGCGCCAGCAGTCTCCGAAAGGAGGCCAACAAAGATAGTCAGCCCCAGCATTTT. Translation gives CASSLRKEANKDSQPQHF.

This chain uses TRBV5-6 with TRBJ2-5; tentatively, D is TRBD2 (6 bases). The CDR3 has 13 residues. From germline, CDR1 is SGHDT and CDR2 YYEEEE. V lost 4 bases and J lost 5, with 12 bases in between. Written as DNA, the CDR3 is TGTGCCAGCAGCAAAAGTGGGGGGGAGACCCAGTACTTC. It yields the protein CASSKSGGETQYF.